The T cell receptor beta chain under discussion was sequenced for a study of regulatory T cells in long-lasting Graves disease. Noted time point: newly diagnosed GD, antithyroid drugs for less than 3 months. With RNA extracted from PBMCs as input, the TCR library was made. CDR3 length: 16 residues. Germline CDR1 reads MNHNS; CDR2 reads SASEGT. This clonotype was picked up many times. Its antigen is currently unknown. One junction end does not reproduce the germline sequence, and a read error may be involved. Study observations and caveats: Persistent Graves' patients showed a TCR diversity that was lower than that of newly diagnosed ones. Shared public clonotypes totalled 2,741 in persistent patients, compared with about 990 in new patients.

According to the study, TCR beta libraries were built with iRepertoire HTBI primers and CDR3-region Arm-PCR. TCRdb recomputed calls from the multiplex PCR reads with MiXCR, one row per CDR3 protein. The top ten clones hold about 38% of a sample with 320,000 or so distinct CDR3 sequences, 18% of them seen once. This sample comprised peripheral blood mononuclear cells (PBMCs), obtained at new diagnosis, from a patient treated with antithyroid drugs. This TCR was sampled from a female donor with Graves disease. J is TRBJ1-1 and V is TRBV6-1; maybe TRBD1 (6 bases). Here the CDR3 reads CASSEEVSRGGTEAFF. The CDR3 nucleotides are TGTGCCAGCAGCGAAGAAGTTTCCAGGGGAGGGACTGAAGCTTTCTTT.